This TCR beta chain stems from a study of blood T cell repertoires in COVID-19. The wider study: There were acute and convalescent COVID-19 samples, and they came from the United States, Italy and Spain.

V dropped 3 bases and J dropped 14 bases, with 9 bases sitting between them. Germline CDR1 reads SGDLS; CDR2 reads YYNGEE. The CDR3 covers 11 residues. Original analysis: It was from reference gene primer amplification that nucleated cell counts were estimated. Only in-frame clones appear in the TCRdb table, and some are missing; sequencing was by immunoSEQ multiplex PCR. V, J and clone size were drawn from that table, and D and trimming were deduced from the DNA. The data contain roughly 80,000 clones, under 80% of them singletons. Material: peripheral blood. The V call is TRBV9, the J call TRBJ1-6; D may be TRBD1 (5 bases). The clonotype was recovered from a human donor in a cohort sampled during active COVID-19. The CDR3 here is CASSAGGTLHF. The CDR3 DNA follows: TGTGCCAGCAGCGCGGGGGGAACCCTCCACTTT. The full variable domain, completed using reference TRBV9 and TRBJ1-6, is DSGVTQTPKHLITATGQRVTLRCSPRSGDLSVYWYQQSLDQGLQFLIQYYNGEERAKGNILERFSAQQFPDLHSELNLSSLELGDSALYFCASSAGGTLHFGNGTRLTVT.